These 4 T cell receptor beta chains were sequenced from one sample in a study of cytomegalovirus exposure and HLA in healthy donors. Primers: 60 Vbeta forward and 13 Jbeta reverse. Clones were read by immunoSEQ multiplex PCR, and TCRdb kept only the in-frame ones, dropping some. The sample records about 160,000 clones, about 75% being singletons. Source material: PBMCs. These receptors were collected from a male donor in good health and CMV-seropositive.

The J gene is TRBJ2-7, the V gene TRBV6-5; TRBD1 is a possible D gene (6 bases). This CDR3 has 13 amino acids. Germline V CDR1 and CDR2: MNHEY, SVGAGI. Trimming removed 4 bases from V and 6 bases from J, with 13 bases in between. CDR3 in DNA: TGTGCCAGCAGTTCGACAGGACGGGGCGAGCAGTACTTC. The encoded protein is CASSSTGRGEQYF.

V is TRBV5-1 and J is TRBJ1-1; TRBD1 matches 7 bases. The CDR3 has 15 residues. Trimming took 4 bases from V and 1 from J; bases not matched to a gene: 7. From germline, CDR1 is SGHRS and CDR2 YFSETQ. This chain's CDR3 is CASSTGQVTNTEAFF. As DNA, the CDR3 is TGCGCCAGCAGCACAGGACAGGTTACGAACACTGAAGCTTTCTTT.

Written as DNA, the CDR3 is TGTGCCAGCAGCTTAGCTGGACAGGGGGGATATGGCTACACCTTC. Amino acid sequence: CASSLAGQGGYGYTF. The gene calls are TRBV7-8 and TRBJ1-2; 10 nucleotides line up with TRBD1. Germline values: CDR1 SGHVS, CDR2 FQNEAQ. This CDR3 is 15 amino acids long. Trimming took 0 bases from V and 5 from J; bases not matched to a gene: 3.

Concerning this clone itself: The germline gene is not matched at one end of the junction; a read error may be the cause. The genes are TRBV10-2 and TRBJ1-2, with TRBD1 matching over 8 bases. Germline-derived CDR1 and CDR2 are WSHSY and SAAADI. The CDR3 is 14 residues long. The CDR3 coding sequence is TGCGCCAGCAGTGACTCCGGTAGAAGGACAGGGCAATTGTTC. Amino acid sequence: CASSDSGRRTGQLF.